The next 5 T cell receptor beta chains were all read from a single sample in a study of CD8 T cells in Susac syndrome. The authors reverse transcribed roughly 0.5 to 1 ug RNA with random hexamers. TCRdb itself ran the immunoSEQ multiplex PCR reads through MiXCR, one entry per CDR3 protein. The sample yields 100,000 to 150,000 distinct CDR3 sequences, about 92% seen once. Sequencing was performed on CD8+ T cells from PBMCs. The receptors come from a human donor with multiple sclerosis.

This chain connects TRBV4-1 to TRBJ2-7; maybe TRBD1 (6 bases). This CDR3 region has 16 residues. The V and J ends lost 1 base and 2 bases respectively, with 15 bases between them. Per the germline V gene, CDR1 is MGHRA and CDR2 is YSYEKL. In DNA form, the CDR3 reads TGCGCCAGCAGCCAAGGTGGACAGAGTTTCACCTACGAGCAGTACTTC. Translation: CASSQGGQSFTYEQYF.

The chain recombines TRBV4-1 with TRBJ2-1; no reliable D call. The germline V gene has CDR1 MGHRA and CDR2 YSYEKL. V was cut by 0 bases and J by 6 bases, with 9 bases left in between. This CDR3 spans 14 amino acids. The CDR3 DNA reads as TGCGCCAGCAGCCAAGATTTGCGGCCCAATGAGCAGTTCTTC. The encoded protein is CASSQDLRPNEQFF.

The chain has TRBV9 and TRBJ1-4, with TRBD1 matching 8 bases. Germline assignment: CDR1 SGDLS and CDR2 YYNGEE. V was clipped by 4 bases and J by 4 bases; unmatched bases: 6. The CDR3 spans 15 residues. The CDR3 nucleotides are TGTGCCAGCAGCTCCCAGGGGGCGGGTAATGAAAAACTGTTTTTT. The encoded protein is CASSSQGAGNEKLFF.

The chain has TRBV9 and TRBJ1-2; D is perhaps TRBD1 (6 bases). Per the germline V gene, CDR1 is SGDLS and CDR2 is YYNGEE. The V end lost 3 bases, the J end lost 0 bases, and 24 bases lay between the germline ends. This CDR3 has 19 amino acids. The DNA of the CDR3 is TGTGCCAGCAGCGCGGACAGCGTGTCACCGCCCTCAACTAACTATGGCTACACCTTC. This sequence encodes CASSADSVSPPSTNYGYTF.

The chain links TRBV5-4 to TRBJ2-2; D unclear. This CDR3 comprises 12 residues. The germline gives CDR1 SGHNT, CDR2 YYREEE (reference sequence). V was pared by 7 bases and J by 8 bases, with 12 bases between. The CDR3 nucleotides are TGTGCCAGCTCCCGCTCTGGGGGGGAGCTGTTTTTT. It yields the protein CASSRSGGELFF.